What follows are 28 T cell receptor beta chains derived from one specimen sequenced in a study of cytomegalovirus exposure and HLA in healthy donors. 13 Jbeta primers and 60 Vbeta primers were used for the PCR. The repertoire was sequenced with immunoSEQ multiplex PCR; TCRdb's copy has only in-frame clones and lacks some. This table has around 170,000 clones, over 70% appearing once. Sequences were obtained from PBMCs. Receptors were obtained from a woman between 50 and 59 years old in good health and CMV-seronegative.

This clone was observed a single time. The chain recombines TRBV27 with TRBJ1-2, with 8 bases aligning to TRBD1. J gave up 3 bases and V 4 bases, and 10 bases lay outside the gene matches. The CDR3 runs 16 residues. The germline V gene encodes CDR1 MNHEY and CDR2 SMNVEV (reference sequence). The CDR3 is CASSSWTGRDYYGYTF. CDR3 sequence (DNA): TGTGCCAGCAGTTCATGGACAGGGCGAGACTACTATGGCTACACCTTC.

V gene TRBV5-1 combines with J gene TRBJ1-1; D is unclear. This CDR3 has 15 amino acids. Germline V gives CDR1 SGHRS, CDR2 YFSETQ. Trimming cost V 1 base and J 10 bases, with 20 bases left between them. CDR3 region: CASSLSGRREARAFF. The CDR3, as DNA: TGCGCCAGCAGCTTGTCTGGGCGAAGGGAGGCGAGAGCTTTCTTT.

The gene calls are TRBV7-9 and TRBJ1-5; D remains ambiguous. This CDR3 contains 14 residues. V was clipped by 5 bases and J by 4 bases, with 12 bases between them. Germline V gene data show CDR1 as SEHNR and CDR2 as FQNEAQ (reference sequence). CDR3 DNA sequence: TGTGCCAGCAGCCCGACGGGGATAAATCAGCCCCAGCATTTT. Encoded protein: CASSPTGINQPQHF.

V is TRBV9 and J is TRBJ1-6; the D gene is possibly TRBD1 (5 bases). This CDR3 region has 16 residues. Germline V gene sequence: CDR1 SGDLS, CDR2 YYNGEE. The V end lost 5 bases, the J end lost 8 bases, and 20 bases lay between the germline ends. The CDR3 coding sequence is TGTGCCAGCAGTCGCCGACAGTTTGGCCTGCATTCACCCCTCCACTTT. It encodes CASSRRQFGLHSPLHF.

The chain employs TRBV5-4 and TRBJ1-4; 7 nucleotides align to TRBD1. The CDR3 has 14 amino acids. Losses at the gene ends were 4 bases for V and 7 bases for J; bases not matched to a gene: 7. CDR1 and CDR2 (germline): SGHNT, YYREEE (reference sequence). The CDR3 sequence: CASSPGQNPEKLFF. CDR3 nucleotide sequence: TGTGCCAGCAGCCCGGGACAGAACCCTGAAAAACTGTTTTTT.

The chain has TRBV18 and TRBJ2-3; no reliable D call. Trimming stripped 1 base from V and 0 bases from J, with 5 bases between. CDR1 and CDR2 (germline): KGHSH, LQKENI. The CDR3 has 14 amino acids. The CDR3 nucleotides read TGTGCCAGCTCACCACTAGATAGCACAGATACGCAGTATTTT. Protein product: CASSPLDSTDTQYF.

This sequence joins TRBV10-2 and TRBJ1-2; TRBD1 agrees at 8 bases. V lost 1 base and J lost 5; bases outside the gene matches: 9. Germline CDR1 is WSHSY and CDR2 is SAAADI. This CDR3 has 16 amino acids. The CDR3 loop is CASSEFPGQAMYGYTF. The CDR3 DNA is TGCGCCAGCAGTGAGTTTCCGGGACAGGCGATGTATGGCTACACCTTC.

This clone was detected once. In nucleotides, the CDR3 is TGTGCCAGCAGTTCCTGGAAGGGGGCTGACTACAATGAGCAGTTCTTC. It translates to CASSSWKGADYNEQFF. The V and J genes are TRBV28 and TRBJ2-1; 7 nucleotides align to TRBD1. CDR3 length: 16 residues. Per the germline V gene, CDR1 is MDHEN and CDR2 is SYDVKM. The V segment lost 4 bases and the J segment 3 bases; nucleotides outside the gene matches: 9.

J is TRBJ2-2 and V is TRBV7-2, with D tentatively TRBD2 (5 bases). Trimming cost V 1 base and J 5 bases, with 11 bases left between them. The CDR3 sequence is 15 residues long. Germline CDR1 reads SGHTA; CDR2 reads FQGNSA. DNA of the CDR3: TGTGCCAGCAGCTTAGGCGGACTTATAACCGGGGAGCTGTTTTTT. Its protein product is CASSLGGLITGELFF.

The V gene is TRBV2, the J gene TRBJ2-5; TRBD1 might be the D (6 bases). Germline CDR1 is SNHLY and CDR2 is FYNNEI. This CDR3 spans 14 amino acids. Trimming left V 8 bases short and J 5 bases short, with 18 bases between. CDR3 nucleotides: TGTGCCAGCTCGGTCAGGGGAATCACGGAGACCCAGTACTTC. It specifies CASSVRGITETQYF.

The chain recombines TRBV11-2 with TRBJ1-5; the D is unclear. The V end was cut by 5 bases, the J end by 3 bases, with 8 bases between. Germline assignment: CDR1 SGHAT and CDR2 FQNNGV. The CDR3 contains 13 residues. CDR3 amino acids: CASSKAANQPQHF. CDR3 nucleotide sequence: TGTGCCAGCAGCAAAGCGGCCAATCAGCCCCAGCATTTT.

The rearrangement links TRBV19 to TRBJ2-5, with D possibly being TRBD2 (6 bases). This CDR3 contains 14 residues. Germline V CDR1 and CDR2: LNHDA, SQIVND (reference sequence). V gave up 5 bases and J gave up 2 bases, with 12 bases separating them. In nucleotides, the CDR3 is TGTGCCAGTAGTCTCACTAGCCCTCAAGAGACCCAGTACTTC. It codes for CASSLTSPQETQYF.

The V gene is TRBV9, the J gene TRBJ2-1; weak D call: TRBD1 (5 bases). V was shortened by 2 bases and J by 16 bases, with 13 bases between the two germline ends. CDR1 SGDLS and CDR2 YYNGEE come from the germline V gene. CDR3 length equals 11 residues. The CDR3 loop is CASSVDGHQFF. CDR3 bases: TGTGCCAGCAGCGTCGACGGACACCAATTCTTC.

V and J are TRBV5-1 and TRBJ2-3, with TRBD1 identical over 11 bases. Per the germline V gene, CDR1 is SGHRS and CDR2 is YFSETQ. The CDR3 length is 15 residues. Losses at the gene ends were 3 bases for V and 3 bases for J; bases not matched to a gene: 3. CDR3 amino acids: CASSSRDRGTDTQYF. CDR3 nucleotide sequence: TGCGCCAGCAGCTCTCGGGACAGGGGGACAGATACGCAGTATTTT.

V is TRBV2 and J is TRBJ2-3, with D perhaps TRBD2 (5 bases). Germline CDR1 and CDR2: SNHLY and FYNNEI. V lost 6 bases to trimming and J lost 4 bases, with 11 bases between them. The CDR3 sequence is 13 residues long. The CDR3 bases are TGTGCCAGCAGCATTCTCGGGGCAGATACGCAGTATTTT. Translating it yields CASSILGADTQYF.

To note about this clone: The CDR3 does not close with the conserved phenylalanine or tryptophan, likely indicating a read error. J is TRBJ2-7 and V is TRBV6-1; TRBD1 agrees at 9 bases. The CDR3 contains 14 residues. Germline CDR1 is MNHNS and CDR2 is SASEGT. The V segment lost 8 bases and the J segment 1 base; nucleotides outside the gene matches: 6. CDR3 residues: CASVLTGGSYEQYI. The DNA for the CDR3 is TGTGCCAGCGTATTGACAGGGGGGTCCTACGAGCAGTACATC.

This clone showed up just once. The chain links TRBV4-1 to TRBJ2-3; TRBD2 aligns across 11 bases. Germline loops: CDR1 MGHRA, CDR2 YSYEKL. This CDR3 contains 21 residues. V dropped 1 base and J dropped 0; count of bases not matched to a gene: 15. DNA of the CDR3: TGCGCCAGCAGCCAAGTCGCTTCTCTAGCGGGGGGTTTTGGTAGCACAGATACGCAGTATTTT. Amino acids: CASSQVASLAGGFGSTDTQYF.

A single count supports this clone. CDR3 in DNA: TGTGCCAGCCGAGGGGACAGGGGAGCTTTCTTT. It is translated as CASRGDRGAFF. The chain combines TRBV28 with TRBJ1-1; TRBD1 agrees at 10 bases. The CDR3 is made up of 11 amino acids. J gave up 10 bases and V 8 bases, and 4 bases lay outside the gene matches. Germline V gives CDR1 MDHEN, CDR2 SYDVKM.

CDR3 sequence reads: CASSYLAASSYNEQFF. The CDR3 nucleotides read TGCGCCAGCAGTTATCTAGCTGCGAGCTCCTACAATGAGCAGTTCTTC. The chain carries TRBV5-1 and TRBJ2-1; D perhaps matches TRBD2 (5 bases). The CDR3 totals 16 residues. V lost 5 bases and J lost 0, with 15 bases in between. The germline V gene has CDR1 SGHRS and CDR2 YFSETQ.

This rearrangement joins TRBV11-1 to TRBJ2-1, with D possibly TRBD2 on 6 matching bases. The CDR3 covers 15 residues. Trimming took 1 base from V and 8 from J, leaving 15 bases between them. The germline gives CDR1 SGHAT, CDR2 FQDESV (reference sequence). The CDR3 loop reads CASSLEEGSNYEQFF. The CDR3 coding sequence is TGTGCCAGCAGCTTAGAGGAGGGGTCGAATTATGAGCAGTTCTTC.

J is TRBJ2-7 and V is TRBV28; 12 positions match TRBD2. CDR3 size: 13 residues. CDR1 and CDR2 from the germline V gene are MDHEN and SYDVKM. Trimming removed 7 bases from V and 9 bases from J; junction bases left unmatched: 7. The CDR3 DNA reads TGTGCCAGCAACCCTAGCGGGGGGGCTGGGCAGTACTTC. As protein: CASNPSGGAGQYF.

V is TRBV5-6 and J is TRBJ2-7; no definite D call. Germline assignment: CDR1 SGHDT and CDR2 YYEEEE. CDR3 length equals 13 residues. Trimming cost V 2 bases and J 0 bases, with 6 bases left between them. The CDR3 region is CASSFENSYEQYF. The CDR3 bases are TGTGCCAGCAGCTTCGAGAACTCCTACGAGCAGTACTTC.

CDR3 sequence (DNA): TGTGCCAGCAGCTCTACAACAGGGGCCCGCACAGATACGCAGTATTTT. Protein: CASSSTTGARTDTQYF. The J gene is TRBJ2-3, the V gene TRBV11-3, with TRBD1 matching over 7 bases. The CDR3 has 16 amino acids. Trimming cost V 4 bases and J 1 base; bases outside gene matches: 8. Germline lookup yields CDR1 SGHNT and CDR2 YENEEA. Based on the CDR3 plus reference TRBV11-3 and TRBJ2-3, the full variable domain is EAGVVQSPRYKIIEKKQPVAFWCNPISGHNTLYWYLQNLGQGPELLIRYENEEAVDDSQLPKDRFSAERLKGVDSTLKIQPAELGDSAVYLCASSSTTGARTDTQYFGPGTRLTVL.

DNA of the CDR3: TGCGCCAGCAGTGAGACAGGGCGGTACGAGCAGTACTTC. It yields the protein CASSETGRYEQYF. The V and J genes are TRBV10-2 and TRBJ2-7, with D possibly being TRBD1 (6 bases). V was cut by 2 bases and J by 4 bases, with 9 bases left in between. The CDR3 has 13 residues. Germline CDR1 WSHSY, CDR2 SAAADI.

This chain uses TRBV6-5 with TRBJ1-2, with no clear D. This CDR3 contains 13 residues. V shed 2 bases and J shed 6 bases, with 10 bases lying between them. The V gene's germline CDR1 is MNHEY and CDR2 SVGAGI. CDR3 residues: CASSYDRGDGYTF. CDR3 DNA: TGTGCCAGCAGTTACGACCGGGGAGATGGCTACACCTTC.

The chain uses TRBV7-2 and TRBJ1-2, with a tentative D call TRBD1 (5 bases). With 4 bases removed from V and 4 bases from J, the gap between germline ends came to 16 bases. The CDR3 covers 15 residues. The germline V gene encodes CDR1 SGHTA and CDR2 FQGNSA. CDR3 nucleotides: TGTGCCAGCAGCTATACCGGGACTACGACCTATGGCTACACCTTC. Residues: CASSYTGTTTYGYTF.

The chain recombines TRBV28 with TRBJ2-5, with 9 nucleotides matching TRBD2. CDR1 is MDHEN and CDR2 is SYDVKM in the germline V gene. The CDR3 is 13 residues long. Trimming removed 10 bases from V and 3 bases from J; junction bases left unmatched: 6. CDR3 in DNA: TGTGCCACTACGGCGGGGGGGGAAGAGACCCAGTACTTC. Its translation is CATTAGGEETQYF.

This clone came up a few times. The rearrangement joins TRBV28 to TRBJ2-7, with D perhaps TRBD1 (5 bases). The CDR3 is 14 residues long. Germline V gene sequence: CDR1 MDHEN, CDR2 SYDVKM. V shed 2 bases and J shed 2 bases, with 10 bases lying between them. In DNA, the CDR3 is TGTGCCAGCAGTTTAATTGGCAGGGCCTACGAGCAGTACTTC. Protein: CASSLIGRAYEQYF.